The 21 T cell receptor beta chains in this list originate from one sample, sequenced in a study of vaccination and CD4 T cells after COVID-19. Documented treatment: approximately nine-day PBMC culture with coronavirus spike peptide pools or control peptides (ViraFEST assay). With the Oncomine TCR Beta short-read assay, DNA from cultured CD4+ T cells was sequenced. TCRdb itself ran the PCR reads through MiXCR, one entry per CDR3 protein. The data show more than 7,000 distinct CDR3 sequences, 64% seen once. Their cognate antigens are unknown. Specimen: CD4+ T cells from blood, cultured in vitro. The origin of the receptors is a human donor who had recovered from COVID-19.

Only a few counts were recorded for this clonotype. The chain joins TRBV7-2 to TRBJ2-7, with a weak D call TRBD2 (6 bases). The length of the CDR3 is 11 residues. CDR1 and CDR2 from the germline V gene are SGHTA and FQGNSA. The CDR3 DNA follows: TGTGCTATCAGCGGGCTCGGGGAAGGGTACTTC. Its translation: CAISGLGEGYF.

This clonotype has just one count. The germline gene is not matched at one end of the junction; a read error may be the cause. The chain couples TRBV4-1 to TRBJ2-1; TRBD2 matches 12 bases. Germline CDR1 and CDR2: MGHRA and YSYEKL. The CDR3 has 16 amino acids. CDR3 sequence: CVSSQETSGRLNEQFF. DNA for the CDR3: TGCGTCAGCAGCCAGGAAACTAGCGGGAGGCTCAATGAGCAGTTCTTC.

The rearrangement links TRBV19 to TRBJ2-5; D is perhaps TRBD1 or TRBD2 (5 bases each). The CDR3 contains 15 residues. Germline V gene sequence: CDR1 LNHDA, CDR2 SQIVND (reference sequence). Trimming cost V 1 base and J 7 bases, with 16 bases left between them. As DNA, the CDR3 is TGTGCCAGTAGTATAGGGGGGACCCCCGAAGGGACCCAGTACTTC. It is translated as CASSIGGTPEGTQYF.

V and J are TRBV2 and TRBJ1-2, with a tentative D call TRBD1 (6 bases). Germline V lookup: CDR1 SNHLY, CDR2 FYNNEI. The CDR3 spans 12 residues. The V end lost 7 bases, the J end lost 8 bases, and 14 bases lay between the germline ends. The CDR3 DNA reads as TGTGCCAGCAAGGGGGGCGGGGAAGGCTACACCTTC. Its translation: CASKGGGEGYTF.

This clonotype was seen only a few times. The chain has TRBV30 and TRBJ1-1; tentative D call: TRBD1 (5 bases). This CDR3 is 12 amino acids long. Between the trimmed V and J ends, which lost 0 bases and 4 bases, there was a span of 6 bases. The germline V gene encodes CDR1 GTSNPN and CDR2 SVGIG (reference sequence). The CDR3 sequence: CAWSVTVTEAFF. The DNA of the CDR3 is TGTGCCTGGAGTGTGACAGTCACTGAAGCTTTCTTT.

The CDR3 sequence: CATSDFWGTGETQYF. Written as DNA, the CDR3 is TGTGCCACCAGTGATTTTTGGGGCACGGGAGAGACCCAGTACTTC. The gene calls are TRBV24-1 and TRBJ2-5; D is perhaps TRBD1 (5 bases). Trimming took 1 base from V and 4 from J, leaving 12 bases between them. The CDR3 has 15 residues. From germline, CDR1 is KGHDR and CDR2 SFDVKD.

The genes are TRBV19 and TRBJ1-2, with D perhaps matching TRBD1 (5 bases). V dropped 5 bases and J dropped 5 bases, with 15 bases sitting between them. Per the germline V gene, CDR1 is LNHDA and CDR2 is SQIVND (reference sequence). CDR3 size: 14 residues. This CDR3 reads CASSETGTFYGYTF. The DNA for the CDR3 is TGTGCCAGTAGTGAAACCGGGACCTTTTATGGCTACACCTTC.

The V and J genes are TRBV2 and TRBJ2-2; either TRBD1 or TRBD2 may fit D (5 bases each). Germline V gene data show CDR1 as SNHLY and CDR2 as FYNNEI. The CDR3 has 13 residues. V lost 7 bases, J lost 8 bases, and 14 bases lay in between. CDR3 coding DNA: TGTGCCAGCACCACAACTGGGGGAGGGGAGCTGTTTTTT. It translates to CASTTTGGGELFF.

This chain uses TRBV2 with TRBJ1-6; tentatively, D is TRBD1 (5 bases). V was cut by 11 bases and J by 7 bases, with 15 bases left in between. CDR3 length: 13 residues. Germline CDR1 reads SNHLY; CDR2 reads FYNNEI. CDR3 amino acids: CASQTGGNSPLHF. The CDR3, as DNA: TGTGCCTCCCAAACCGGGGGAAATTCACCCCTCCACTTT.

This clonotype was observed a handful of times. The CDR3 loop is CASSYNQPQHF. In nucleotides, the CDR3 is TGTGCCAGCAGTTACAATCAGCCCCAGCATTTT. This sequence joins TRBV27 and TRBJ1-5; no clear D gene. The V end lost 4 bases, the J end lost 3 bases, and 1 base lay between the germline ends. This CDR3 has 11 amino acids. Germline CDR1 reads MNHEY; CDR2 reads SMNVEV (reference sequence).

The V call is TRBV29-1, the J call TRBJ1-2; 11 bases match TRBD1. V lost 3 bases and J lost 6; bases outside the gene matches: 0. CDR1 is SQVTM and CDR2 is ANQGSEA in the germline V gene. The CDR3 loop spans 12 amino acids. CDR3 DNA: TGCAGCGTTGAGGACAGGGGGCATGGCTACACCTTC. This sequence encodes CSVEDRGHGYTF.

V is TRBV30 and J is TRBJ1-1; D unclear. V was pared by 5 bases and J by 0 bases, with 13 bases between. This CDR3 is built from 14 residues. Germline lookup yields CDR1 GTSNPN and CDR2 SVGIG (reference sequence). The CDR3 nucleotides are TGTGCCTGGTCGTTCGGAGGGATGAACACTGAAGCTTTCTTT. Its translation: CAWSFGGMNTEAFF.

This chain uses TRBV7-9 with TRBJ2-1, with 9 bases matching TRBD2. Looked up from germline, CDR1 is SEHNR and CDR2 is FQNEAQ (reference sequence). The CDR3 is made up of 16 amino acids. J gave up 7 bases and V 3 bases, and 10 bases lay outside the gene matches. This CDR3 reads CASSFISGTSRNEQFF. The CDR3 DNA sequence: TGTGCCAGCAGCTTTATCTCCGGGACTAGCAGGAATGAGCAGTTCTTC.

This clonotype was seen a single time. This sequence joins TRBV6-5 and TRBJ2-3, with 7 bases that match TRBD2. V shed 3 bases and J 6 bases; nucleotides not matched to a gene: 9. CDR3 length: 15 residues. Germline CDR1 MNHEY, CDR2 SVGAGI. The CDR3 protein is CASSYTGPAGDTQYF. CDR3 DNA sequence: TGTGCCAGCAGTTATACAGGCCCAGCGGGGGATACGCAGTATTTT.

The CDR3 bases are TGTGCCAGCAGTCACCAGGGACAGAGCAGTAACTATGGCTACACCTTC. It codes for CASSHQGQSSNYGYTF. V gene TRBV27 combines with J gene TRBJ1-2; 7 nucleotides align to TRBD1. CDR3 length: 16 amino acids. Germline-derived CDR1 and CDR2 are MNHEY and SMNVEV (reference sequence). With 5 bases clipped from V and 1 base from J, the junction kept 10 bases outside the gene matches.

CDR3 sequence (DNA): TGTGCCAGTAGTATCGGGGACCAGGGACTAGTTGCCTACGAGCAGTACTTC. Translated: CASSIGDQGLVAYEQYF. The V and J genes are TRBV19 and TRBJ2-7, with 8 bases fitting TRBD2. Germline assignment: CDR1 LNHDA and CDR2 SQIVND (reference sequence). The V and J ends lost 3 bases and 2 bases, in that order; junction bases with no gene match: 12. The length of the CDR3 is 17 residues.

This clonotype has a handful of counts. The rearrangement joins TRBV7-6 to TRBJ2-1; D unclear. This CDR3 has 13 amino acids. V dropped 1 base and J dropped 6 bases, with 7 bases sitting between them. Germline CDR1 is SGHVS and CDR2 is FNYEAQ. For the CDR3, the DNA is TGTGCCAGCAGCTTAGGCCAGGTCAATGAGCAGTTCTTC. Translating gives CASSLGQVNEQFF. The entire variable domain, with the rest obtained from reference TRBV7-6 and TRBJ2-1, is as follows: GAGVSQSPRYKVTKRGQDVALRCDPISGHVSLYWYRQALGQGPEFLTYFNYEAQQDKSGLPNDRFSAERPEGSISTLTIQRTEQRDSAMYRCASSLGQVNEQFFGPGTRLTVL.

This clonotype has just one count. The CDR3 sequence is CASSYTDSNNSPLHF. The CDR3 DNA is TGTGCCAGCAGTTACACAGACAGCAATAATTCACCCCTCCACTTT. V gene TRBV6-5 combines with J gene TRBJ1-6; weak D call: TRBD1 (5 bases). This CDR3 has 15 residues. V lost 2 bases and J 5 bases, leaving 10 bases between the germline ends. The germline CDR1 and CDR2 sequences are MNHEY and SVGAGI.

Only a few counts were recorded for this clonotype. This rearrangement joins TRBV6-4 to TRBJ1-1; the D gene is possibly TRBD1 (5 bases). Trimming removed 3 bases at V and 5 bases at J, with 10 bases between. Per germline, CDR1 MRHNA and CDR2 SNTAGT. The CDR3 loop spans 13 amino acids. The CDR3 sequence: CASSESGGTEAFF. In nucleotides, the CDR3 is TGTGCCAGCAGTGAGTCGGGGGGAACTGAAGCTTTCTTT.

This chain uses TRBV6-2 or TRBV6-3 with TRBJ2-3; 8 positions match TRBD2. This CDR3 is 16 amino acids long. Germline trimming cut 5 bases from V and 8 bases from J; bases unmatched to any gene: 15. CDR1 and CDR2 (germline): MNHEY, SVGEGT. The CDR3 protein is CASSAGGSGGRGTQYF. CDR3 DNA: TGTGCCAGCAGTGCCGGGGGGAGCGGGGGACGAGGTACGCAGTATTTT.

The chain employs TRBV7-9 and TRBJ2-7; 8 bases map to TRBD1. Looked up from germline, CDR1 is SEHNR and CDR2 is FQNEAQ (reference sequence). V lost 6 bases to trimming and J lost 1 base; unmatched junction nucleotides: 5. The CDR3 is 14 amino acids. CDR3 sequence (DNA): TGTGCCAGCAGTCAGGGACAGGCTTCCTACGAGCAGTACTTC. Amino acids: CASSQGQASYEQYF.